This entry is about one T cell receptor beta chain. Its cognate antigen is unknown. An Oncomine TCR Beta short-read assay was used to sequence the DNA from cultured CD4+ T cells. Each CDR3 protein gets one entry after TCRdb re-called the PCR reads with MiXCR. Here the sample spans over 10,000 distinct CDR3 sequences, 50% to 75% being singletons. The sample originates from a study of vaccination and CD4 T cells after COVID-19. The CDR3 contains 16 residues. With 5 bases removed from V and 4 bases from J, the gap between germline ends came to 18 bases. The treatment denotes: roughly 10-day PBMC culture with coronavirus spike peptide pools or control peptides (ViraFEST assay). The ViraFEST method relied on peptide pools to expand antigen-specific T cells, followed by TCR sequencing.

The TCR was taken from a human donor who had recovered from COVID-19. The chain has TRBV12-3 or TRBV12-4 and TRBJ2-4; D possibly corresponds to TRBD2 (5 bases). Sequenced material: CD4+ T cells from blood, cultured in vitro. The CDR3 region is CASSRDPPSSKNIQYF. In DNA, the CDR3 is TGTGCCAGCAGTCGAGACCCCCCTAGCTCGAAAAACATTCAGTACTTC.